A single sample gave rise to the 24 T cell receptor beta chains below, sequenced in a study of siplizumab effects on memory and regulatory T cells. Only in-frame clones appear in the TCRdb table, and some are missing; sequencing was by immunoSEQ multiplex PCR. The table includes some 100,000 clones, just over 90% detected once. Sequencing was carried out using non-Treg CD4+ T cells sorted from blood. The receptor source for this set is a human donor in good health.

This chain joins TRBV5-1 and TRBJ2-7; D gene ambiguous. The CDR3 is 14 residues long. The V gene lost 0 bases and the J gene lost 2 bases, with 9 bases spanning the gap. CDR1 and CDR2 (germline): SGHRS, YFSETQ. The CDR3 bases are TGCGCCAGCAGCTTGGAGGCGGTTGCCTACGAGCAGTACTTC. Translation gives CASSLEAVAYEQYF. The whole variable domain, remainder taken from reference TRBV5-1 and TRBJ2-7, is KAGVTQTPRYLIKTRGQQVTLSCSPISGHRSVSWYQQTPGQGLQFLFEYFSETQRNKGNFPGRFSGRQFSNSRSEMNVSTLELGDSALYLCASSLEAVAYEQYFGPGTRLTVT.

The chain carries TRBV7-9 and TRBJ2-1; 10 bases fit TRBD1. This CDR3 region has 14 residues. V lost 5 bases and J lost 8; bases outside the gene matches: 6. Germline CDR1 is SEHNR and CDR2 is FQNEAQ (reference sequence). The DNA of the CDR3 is TGTGCCAGCAGCAAGGACAGGGGGAAGGATGAGCAGTTCTTC. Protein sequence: CASSKDRGKDEQFF.

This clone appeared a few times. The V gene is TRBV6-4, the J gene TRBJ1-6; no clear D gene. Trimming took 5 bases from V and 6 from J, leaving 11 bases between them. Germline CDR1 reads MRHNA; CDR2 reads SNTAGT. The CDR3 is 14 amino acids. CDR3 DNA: TGTGCCAGCAGTCAAGGACTGACTAATTCACCCCTCCACTTT. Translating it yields CASSQGLTNSPLHF.

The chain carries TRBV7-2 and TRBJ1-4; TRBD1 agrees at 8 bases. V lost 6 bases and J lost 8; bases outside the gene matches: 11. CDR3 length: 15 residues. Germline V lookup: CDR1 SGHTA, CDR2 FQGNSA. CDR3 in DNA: TGTGCCAGCAGAGGAGTGGGGACAGGAGAGGAAAAACTGTTTTTT. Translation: CASRGVGTGEEKLFF. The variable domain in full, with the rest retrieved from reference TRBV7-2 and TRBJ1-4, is GAGVSQSPSNKVTEKGKDVELRCDPISGHTALYWYRQSLGQGLEFLIYFQGNSAPDKSGLPSDRFSAERTGGSVSTLTIQRTQQEDSAVYLCASRGVGTGEEKLFFGSGTQLSVL.

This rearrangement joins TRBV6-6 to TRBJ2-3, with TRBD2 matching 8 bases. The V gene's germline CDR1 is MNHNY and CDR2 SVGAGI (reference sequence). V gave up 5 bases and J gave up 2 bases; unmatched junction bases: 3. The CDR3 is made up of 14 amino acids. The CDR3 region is CASSGGGPTDTQYF. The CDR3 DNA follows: TGTGCCAGCAGTGGCGGGGGGCCCACAGATACGCAGTATTTT.

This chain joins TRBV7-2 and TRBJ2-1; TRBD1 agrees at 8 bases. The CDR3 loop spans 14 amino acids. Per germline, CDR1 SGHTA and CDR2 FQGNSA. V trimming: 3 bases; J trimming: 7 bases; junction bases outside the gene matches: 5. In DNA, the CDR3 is TGTGCCAGCAGCTTGAACAGGGGGAAGAATGAGCAGTTCTTC. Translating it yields CASSLNRGKNEQFF.

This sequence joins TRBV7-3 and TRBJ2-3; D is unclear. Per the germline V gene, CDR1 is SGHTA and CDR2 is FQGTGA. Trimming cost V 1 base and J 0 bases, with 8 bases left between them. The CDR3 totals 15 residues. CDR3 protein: CASSLNPGSTDTQYF. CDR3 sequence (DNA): TGTGCCAGCAGCTTAAATCCAGGTAGCACAGATACGCAGTATTTT. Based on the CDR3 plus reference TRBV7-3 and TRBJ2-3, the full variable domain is GAGVSQTPSNKVTEKGKYVELRCDPISGHTALYWYRQSLGQGPEFLIYFQGTGAADDSGLPNDRFFAVRPEGSVSTLKIQRTERGDSAVYLCASSLNPGSTDTQYFGPGTRLTVL.

CDR3 bases: TGTGCCACCCAAGTGGGTACTGTTGATAATTCACCCCTCCACTTT. As protein: CATQVGTVDNSPLHF. This chain connects TRBV19 to TRBJ1-6; D remains unclear. CDR3 length: 15 residues. The V end was cut by 10 bases, the J end by 5 bases, with 18 bases between. CDR1 is LNHDA and CDR2 is SQIVND in the germline V gene (reference sequence). The entire variable domain, with the rest obtained from reference TRBV19 and TRBJ1-6, is as follows: DGGITQSPKYLFRKEGQNVTLSCEQNLNHDAMYWYRQDPGQGLRLIYYSQIVNDFQKGDIAEGYSVSREKKESFPLTVTSAQKNPTAFYLCATQVGTVDNSPLHFGNGTRLTVT.

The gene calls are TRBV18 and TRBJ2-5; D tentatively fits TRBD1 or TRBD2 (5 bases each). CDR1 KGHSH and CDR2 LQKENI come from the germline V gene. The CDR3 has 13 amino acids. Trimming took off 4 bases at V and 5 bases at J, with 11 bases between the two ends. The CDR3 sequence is CASSRDRGETQYF. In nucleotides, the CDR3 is TGTGCCAGCTCACGGGACCGAGGGGAGACCCAGTACTTC. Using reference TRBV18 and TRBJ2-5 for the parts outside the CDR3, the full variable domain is NAGVMQNPRHLVRRRGQEARLRCSPMKGHSHVYWYRQLPEEGLKFMVYLQKENIIDESGMPKERFSAEFPKEGPSILRIQQVVRGDSAAYFCASSRDRGETQYFGPGTRLLVL.

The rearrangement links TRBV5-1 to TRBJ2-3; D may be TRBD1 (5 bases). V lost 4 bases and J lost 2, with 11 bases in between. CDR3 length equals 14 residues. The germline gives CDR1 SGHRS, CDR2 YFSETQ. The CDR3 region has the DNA TGCGCCAGCAGCACTGCAGGGTACACAGATACGCAGTATTTT. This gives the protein CASSTAGYTDTQYF.

CDR3 DNA sequence: TGCGCCAGCAGCCTCCTGGCGCGGGGGTACTCAGAGACCCAGTACTTC. As protein: CASSLLARGYSETQYF. The chain recombines TRBV5-1 with TRBJ2-5, with 7 bases fitting TRBD2. There are 16 residues in the CDR3. Trimming took 4 bases from V and 4 from J; bases not matched to a gene: 13. CDR1 and CDR2 (germline): SGHRS, YFSETQ.

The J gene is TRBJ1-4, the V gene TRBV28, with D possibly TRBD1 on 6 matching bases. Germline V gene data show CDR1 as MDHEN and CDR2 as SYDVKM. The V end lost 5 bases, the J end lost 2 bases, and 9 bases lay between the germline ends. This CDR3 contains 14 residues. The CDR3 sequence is CASSEGGTNEKLFF. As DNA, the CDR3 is TGTGCCAGCAGTGAAGGGGGGACTAATGAAAAACTGTTTTTT.

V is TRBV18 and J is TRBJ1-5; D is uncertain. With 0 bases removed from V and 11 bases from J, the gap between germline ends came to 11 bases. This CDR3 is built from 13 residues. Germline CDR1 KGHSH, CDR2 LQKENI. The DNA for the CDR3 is TGTGCCAGCTCACCACCGGTTCAACAGACCCAGCATTTT. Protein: CASSPPVQQTQHF. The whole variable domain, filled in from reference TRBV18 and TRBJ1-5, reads NAGVMQNPRHLVRRRGQEARLRCSPMKGHSHVYWYRQLPEEGLKFMVYLQKENIIDESGMPKERFSAEFPKEGPSILRIQQVVRGDSAAYFCASSPPVQQTQHFGDGTRLSIL.

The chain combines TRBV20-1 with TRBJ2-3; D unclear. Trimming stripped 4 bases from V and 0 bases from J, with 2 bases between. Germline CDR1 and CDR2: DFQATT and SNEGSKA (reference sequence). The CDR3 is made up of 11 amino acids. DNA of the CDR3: TGCAGTGCTACTAGCACAGATACGCAGTATTTT. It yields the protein CSATSTDTQYF.

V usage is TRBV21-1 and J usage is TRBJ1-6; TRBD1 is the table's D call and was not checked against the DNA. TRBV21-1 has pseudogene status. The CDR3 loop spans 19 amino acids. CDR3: CASSKNGTTPSSYNSPLHF. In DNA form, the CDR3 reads TGTGCCAGCAGCAAAAACGGGACAACCCCGAGCTCCTATAATTCACCCCTCCACTTT.

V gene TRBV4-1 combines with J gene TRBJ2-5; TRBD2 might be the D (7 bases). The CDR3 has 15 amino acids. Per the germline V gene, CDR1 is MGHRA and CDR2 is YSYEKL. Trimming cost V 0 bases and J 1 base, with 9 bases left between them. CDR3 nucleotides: TGCGCCAGCAGCCAAGATGGGGGGGCCCAAGAGACCCAGTACTTC. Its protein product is CASSQDGGAQETQYF.

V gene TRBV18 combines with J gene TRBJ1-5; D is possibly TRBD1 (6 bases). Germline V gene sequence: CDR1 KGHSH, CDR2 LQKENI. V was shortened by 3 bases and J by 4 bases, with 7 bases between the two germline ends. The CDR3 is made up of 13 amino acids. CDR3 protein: CASSPRGNQPQHF. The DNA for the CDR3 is TGTGCCAGCTCACCCAGGGGAAATCAGCCCCAGCATTTT.

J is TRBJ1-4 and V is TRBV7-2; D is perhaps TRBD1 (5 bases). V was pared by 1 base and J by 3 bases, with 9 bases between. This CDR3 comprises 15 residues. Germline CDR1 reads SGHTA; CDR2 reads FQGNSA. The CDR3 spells CASSLGLGANEKLFF. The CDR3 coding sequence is TGTGCCAGCAGCTTAGGTCTAGGGGCTAATGAAAAACTGTTTTTT.

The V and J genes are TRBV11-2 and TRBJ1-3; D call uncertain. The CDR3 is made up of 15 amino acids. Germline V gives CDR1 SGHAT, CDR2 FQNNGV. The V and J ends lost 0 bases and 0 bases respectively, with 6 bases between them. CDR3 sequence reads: CASSLEWSSGNTIYF. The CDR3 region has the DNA TGTGCCAGCAGCTTAGAGTGGAGCTCTGGAAACACCATATATTTT.

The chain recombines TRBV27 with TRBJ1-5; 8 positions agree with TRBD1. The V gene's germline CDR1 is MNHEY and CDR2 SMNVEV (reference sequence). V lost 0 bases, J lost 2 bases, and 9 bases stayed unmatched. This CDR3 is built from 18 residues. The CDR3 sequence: CASSLSPTGAGGNQPQHF. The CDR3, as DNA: TGTGCCAGCAGTTTATCTCCGACAGGGGCAGGTGGCAATCAGCCCCAGCATTTT.

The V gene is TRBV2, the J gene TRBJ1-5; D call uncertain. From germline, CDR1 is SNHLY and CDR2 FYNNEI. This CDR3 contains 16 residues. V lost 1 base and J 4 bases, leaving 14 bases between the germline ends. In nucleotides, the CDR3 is TGTGCCAGCAGTGAAGGCGGGTTCGCAACAAATCAGCCCCAGCATTTT. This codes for CASSEGGFATNQPQHF.

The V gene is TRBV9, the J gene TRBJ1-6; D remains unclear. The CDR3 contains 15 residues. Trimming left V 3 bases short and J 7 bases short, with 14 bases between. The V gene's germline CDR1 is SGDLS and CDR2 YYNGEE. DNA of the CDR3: TGTGCCAGCAGCGACGGACGGGCTGGAAATTCACCCCTCCACTTT. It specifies CASSDGRAGNSPLHF.

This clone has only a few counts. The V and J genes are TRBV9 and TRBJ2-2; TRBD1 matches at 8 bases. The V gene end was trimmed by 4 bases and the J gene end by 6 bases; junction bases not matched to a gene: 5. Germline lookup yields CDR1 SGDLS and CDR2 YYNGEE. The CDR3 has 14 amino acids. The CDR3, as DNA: TGTGCCAGCAGCACTTGGACAGGGTCCGGGGAGCTGTTTTTT. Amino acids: CASSTWTGSGELFF. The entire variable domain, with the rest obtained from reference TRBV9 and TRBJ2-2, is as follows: DSGVTQTPKHLITATGQRVTLRCSPRSGDLSVYWYQQSLDQGLQFLIQYYNGEERAKGNILERFSAQQFPDLHSELNLSSLELGDSALYFCASSTWTGSGELFFGEGSRLTVL.

The CDR3 reads CASSATVGQNNEQFF. CDR3 DNA: TGTGCCAGCAGCGCTACTGTGGGACAGAACAATGAGCAGTTCTTC. V gene TRBV7-2 combines with J gene TRBJ2-1, with TRBD1 matching over 7 bases. The germline V gene has CDR1 SGHTA and CDR2 FQGNSA. The CDR3 extends over 15 amino acids. V was pared by 5 bases and J by 5 bases, with 9 bases of the junction left unmatched.